These 7 T cell receptor beta chains were sequenced from one sample in a study of circulating and synovial CD4+ cells in juvenile arthritis. Profiled with immunoSEQ multiplex PCR; TCRdb holds only in-frame clones, not every one. The profile covers approximately 36,000 clones, with 85% to 95% appearing a single time and 0.7% taken by the ten largest. Sample: CD4+ T cells from blood. The origin of the receptors is a human donor with juvenile idiopathic arthritis.

About this clone: The junction does not match germline at one end; this may be a read error. This sequence joins TRBV29-1 and TRBJ1-1, with D hard to call. Germline V gene sequence: CDR1 SQVTM, CDR2 ANQGSEA. The CDR3 has 12 residues. The CDR3 loop reads CSVVGGETEPRF. In nucleotides, the CDR3 is TGCAGCGTTGTAGGAGGTGAAACAGAACCTCGATTT.

This rearrangement joins TRBV7-3 to TRBJ2-1; D is possibly TRBD2 (6 bases). Germline V lookup: CDR1 SGHTA, CDR2 FQGTGA. The CDR3 contains 16 residues. V was pared by 5 bases and J by 4 bases, with 18 bases between. The CDR3 coding sequence is TGTGCCAGCAGCCCAAGTGGGGGACTGGGGTACAATGAGCAGTTCTTC. Translation: CASSPSGGLGYNEQFF. Using reference TRBV7-3 and TRBJ2-1 for the parts outside the CDR3, the full variable domain is GAGVSQTPSNKVTEKGKYVELRCDPISGHTALYWYRQSLGQGPEFLIYFQGTGAADDSGLPNDRFFAVRPEGSVSTLKIQRTERGDSAVYLCASSPSGGLGYNEQFFGPGTRLTVL.

Concerning this clone itself: A read error may account for a junction end that differs from germline. The V and J genes are TRBV7-7 and TRBJ2-7; 9 bases align to TRBD1. This CDR3 has 15 amino acids. Germline loops: CDR1 SSHAT, CDR2 FNYEAQ (reference sequence). The CDR3 region is CASSPQTGGWDEQYF. The CDR3 DNA reads as TGTGCTAGCAGCCCACAAACAGGGGGCTGGGACGAGCAGTACTTC.

The V and J genes are TRBV9 and TRBJ2-7; 7 bases fit TRBD1. Germline values: CDR1 SGDLS, CDR2 YYNGEE. Germline trimming cut 3 bases from V and 3 bases from J; bases unmatched to any gene: 6. The CDR3 runs 14 residues. The CDR3 nucleotides are TGTGCCAGCAGCGAGGGGGCAGGTGACTACGAGCAGTACTTC. Translating it yields CASSEGAGDYEQYF.

This clone turned up a few times. The genes are TRBV19 and TRBJ1-4; D is possibly TRBD1 (6 bases). Germline CDR1 LNHDA, CDR2 SQIVND (reference sequence). The V end was cut by 7 bases, the J end by 8 bases, with 17 bases between. The CDR3 loop spans 14 amino acids. The CDR3 region is CASTREGDGEKLFF. CDR3 coding DNA: TGTGCCAGTACCCGGGAGGGGGATGGCGAAAAACTGTTTTTT.

CDR3 sequence: CASSLVPSGGASTDTQYF. The CDR3 DNA reads TGCGCCAGCAGCTTGGTCCCTAGCGGGGGGGCCAGCACAGATACGCAGTATTTT. The chain has TRBV5-1 and TRBJ2-3; 12 bases are shared with TRBD2. CDR1 and CDR2 from the germline V gene are SGHRS and YFSETQ. V trimming: 0 bases; J trimming: 0 bases; junction bases outside the gene matches: 5. The CDR3 spans 18 residues.

The chain uses TRBV19 and TRBJ1-2; TRBD1 matches 12 bases. The CDR3 runs 17 residues. The V segment lost 4 bases and the J segment 1 base; nucleotides outside the gene matches: 7. Germline V gene data show CDR1 as LNHDA and CDR2 as SQIVND (reference sequence). CDR3 in amino acids: CASSNRDRGHFNYGYTF. DNA for the CDR3: TGTGCCAGTAGTAACCGGGACAGGGGGCACTTTAACTATGGCTACACCTTC.